This entry features one T cell receptor beta chain sequence. It has no known antigen specificity. The DNA is left out, because the CDR3 cannot be placed on it with certainty; the CDR3 is given as TCRdb lists it. TCRbeta CDR3 regions were amplified from genomic DNA by means of the immunoSEQ Assay, a bias-controlled multiplex PCR. Under the source paper's analysis protocol: The number of nucleated cells in each sample was estimated by amplification of reference gene primers within the assay. To quantify the absolute abundance of each unique TCRbeta CDR3 rearrangement, sequence reads were collapsed and filtered. Productive Simpson clonality was computed per sample as the square root of Simpson's diversity index over productive rearrangements. TCRdb stores this immuneACCESS table with in-frame sequences only. Part of the clones is absent; in the studies checked, under half of the shortfall reflects unresolved V genes, and no reason is known for the rest. V, J and clone size are those of that table, while D and trimming were read from the DNA. The sample contains 650,000 to 800,000 clones, 80% to 90% of them found a single time. The top ten hold roughly 0.25% of the sample.

The data belong to a study of blood T cell repertoires in COVID-19 (dated by TCRdb to 2020 to 2021). In the study overall: Collaborator samples came from the United States, Italy and Spain and covered acute and convalescent phases of COVID-19. The prospective study material was composed of cDNA or gDNA derived from T cells, B-cell-depleted T cells, or PBMCs. Subjects who had been exposed to COVID-19, were actively infected with it, or had recovered from it provided the deeply sampled blood TCRbeta repertoires that made up the dataset. The repertoires were made available in a free public database intended to serve as a resource for research on the immune response to SARS-CoV-2. Samples came from the ongoing ImmuneRACE study (first 160 participants) plus 1,254 subjects from 6 global collaborators. Nearly every sample came with metadata listing a de-identified subject ID, COVID-19 status, age in years and sex. Where available, HLA class I and class II types were taken from metadata supplied by the sample provider and were not determined by assay-based typing. Points the paper makes about the study in general: Clinical and demographic metadata were provided uncurated, with the amount varying by source and participant.

Each collaborating institution followed its own protocols to collect whole blood in K2EDTA tubes. Collaborator samples were shipped for TCRbeta analysis as frozen whole blood, isolated PBMCs, or DNA extracted from either sample type. Via the germline V gene, CDR1 is MNHEY and CDR2 SVGAGI. Spanning cysteine to phenylalanine, the CDR3 consists of 15 amino acids. This sequence uses TRBV6-5 and TRBJ2-3; the listed D gene, TRBD2, was not tested against the DNA. Sample: peripheral blood. This TCR was recovered from a woman younger than 30 with acute or convalescent COVID-19. The CDR3: CASSYVAGGTSRRYF.